Below, 4 T cell receptor beta chains from the same sample are listed, as sequenced in a study of blood T cell repertoires in COVID-19. TCRdb keeps only in-frame clones here, not all; method: immunoSEQ multiplex PCR. The sample includes about 120,000 clones, approximately 82% of them seen just once. The sample comprised peripheral blood. The receptor source for this set is a woman aged 45-59 years with acute or convalescent COVID-19.

This clone was counted once. The V and J genes are TRBV27 and TRBJ1-5; TRBD1 aligns across 7 bases. V gave up 6 bases and J gave up 3 bases; unmatched junction bases: 5. Germline V gene sequence: CDR1 MNHEY, CDR2 SMNVEV (reference sequence). The CDR3 spans 14 residues. CDR3 region: CASSNRGNNQPQHF. CDR3 in DNA: TGTGCCAGCAGCAACAGGGGAAACAATCAGCCCCAGCATTTT.

The gene calls are TRBV18 and TRBJ1-5; 7 bases map to TRBD1. The V gene end was trimmed by 3 bases and the J gene end by 0 bases; junction bases not matched to a gene: 2. The CDR3 length is 15 residues. CDR1 is KGHSH, CDR2 LQKENI, per germline. Written as DNA, the CDR3 is TGTGCCAGCTCACCGGGGACAGATAGCAATCAGCCCCAGCATTTT. Translated: CASSPGTDSNQPQHF. Combining the CDR3 with reference TRBV18 and TRBJ1-5 gives the whole variable domain NAGVMQNPRHLVRRRGQEARLRCSPMKGHSHVYWYRQLPEEGLKFMVYLQKENIIDESGMPKERFSAEFPKEGPSILRIQQVVRGDSAAYFCASSPGTDSNQPQHFGDGTRLSIL.

The chain recombines TRBV5-1 with TRBJ1-2; no definite D call. The CDR3 is made up of 13 amino acids. CDR1 is SGHRS and CDR2 is YFSETQ in the germline V gene. Between the trimmed V and J ends, which lost 1 base and 0 bases, there was a span of 4 bases. The CDR3 DNA reads TGCGCCAGCAGCTTGTCAGCTAACTATGGCTACACCTTC. Translated, it gives CASSLSANYGYTF.

V usage is TRBV6-5 and J usage is TRBJ1-5; D is perhaps TRBD1 (5 bases). This CDR3 is built from 14 residues. Germline V gene sequence: CDR1 MNHEY, CDR2 SVGAGI. The V and J ends lost 3 bases and 5 bases respectively, with 11 bases between them. Written as DNA, the CDR3 is TGTGCCAGCAGTTATACAGGCAGGGATCAGCCCCAGCATTTT. It specifies CASSYTGRDQPQHF.